Reported below is one T cell receptor beta chain. The antigen remains unidentified. The record originates from a study of OX40 agonist ivuxolimab in advanced cancers. The CDR3 is 12 residues long. The V end lost 3 bases, the J end lost 3 bases, and 7 bases lay between the germline ends. The germline V gene encodes CDR1 SGDLS and CDR2 YYNGEE. The assay was immunoSEQ multiplex PCR, and TCRdb's table has in-frame clones only and misses some. This repertoire shows tens of thousands of clones, 89% found once; its top ten account for around 0.3%. Study results and limitations: More expanded clones were seen, on average, in CD8+ T cells than in CD4+. Normalized T-cell clonal expansion was also low in some nonresponders.

With baseline, cycle 4 day 1, and cycle 7 day 1 as timepoints, blood was sampled. The chain is built from TRBV9 and TRBJ2-7; D is unresolved. The sample consisted of CD4+ or CD8+ T cells sorted from blood, taken in a trial of the OX40 agonist ivuxolimab. This sequence was found in an adult with an advanced solid tumor such as melanoma, head and neck, liver or kidney cancer. The CDR3: CASSDRDYEQYF. In nucleotides, the CDR3 is TGTGCCAGCAGCGACAGAGACTACGAGCAGTACTTC.